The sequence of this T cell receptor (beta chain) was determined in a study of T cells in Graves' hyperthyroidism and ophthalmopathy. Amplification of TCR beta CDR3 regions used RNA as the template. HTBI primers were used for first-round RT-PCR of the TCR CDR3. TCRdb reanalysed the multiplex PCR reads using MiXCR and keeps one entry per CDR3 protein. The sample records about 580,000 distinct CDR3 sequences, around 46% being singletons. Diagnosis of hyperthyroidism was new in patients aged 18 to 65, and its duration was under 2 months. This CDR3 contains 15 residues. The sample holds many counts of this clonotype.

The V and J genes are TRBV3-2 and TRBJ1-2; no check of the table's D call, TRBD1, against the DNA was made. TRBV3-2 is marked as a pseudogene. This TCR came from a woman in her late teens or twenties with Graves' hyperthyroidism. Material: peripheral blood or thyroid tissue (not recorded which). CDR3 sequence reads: CASSFTAGSNYGYTF. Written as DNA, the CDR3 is TGTGCCAGCAGCTTTACTGCCGGGAGCAACTATGGCTACACCTTC.